Listed below are T cell receptor beta chains from one sample, sequenced in a study of CD8+ T cells in alopecia areata. The protocol was immunoSEQ multiplex PCR, while the TCRdb copy is restricted to in-frame clones and leaves out a portion. This table holds fewer than 250,000 clones, about 40% found once. The source was CD4+ T cells sorted from blood, collected between weeks 36 and 40, from a patient treated with tofacitinib. These receptors were taken from a human donor with alopecia areata. The CDR3 runs from the conserved cysteine through the conserved F or W. Fields, in order: D gene, CDR3 length, J gene, clone size, V gene, CDR3 DNA, CDR3 protein. The D gene is left open where the match is weak. A clone size is listed for some rows: how often the clone was seen (once, few, many), or a class if it is expanded.

d_call: .; cdr3_length: 14; j_call: TRBJ2-7; clone_size: .; v_call: TRBV7-9; cdr3_nt: TGTGCCAGCAGCTTAGAGTCAGCCGCCTACGAGCAGTACTTC; cdr3_aa: CASSLESAAYEQYF
d_call: .; cdr3_length: 14; j_call: TRBJ2-6; clone_size: many; v_call: TRBV11-1; cdr3_nt: TGTGCCAGCAGCTACGGTGGAGGGGCCAACGTCCTGACTTTC; cdr3_aa: CASSYGGGANVLTF
d_call: .; cdr3_length: 14; j_call: TRBJ1-4; clone_size: few; v_call: TRBV6-6; cdr3_nt: TGTGCCAGCCACGGAGGGGCCACTAATGAAAAACTGTTTTTT; cdr3_aa: CASHGGATNEKLFF
d_call: .; cdr3_length: 13; j_call: TRBJ1-1; clone_size: .; v_call: TRBV5-4; cdr3_nt: TGTGCCAGCAGCTTGGAGGTGAACACTGAAGCTTTCTTT; cdr3_aa: CASSLEVNTEAFF
d_call: .; cdr3_length: 15; j_call: TRBJ1-5; clone_size: .; v_call: TRBV9; cdr3_nt: TGTGCCAGCAGCGTAGACGGATATAGCAATCAGCCCCAGCATTTT; cdr3_aa: CASSVDGYSNQPQHF
d_call: .; cdr3_length: 15; j_call: TRBJ1-2; clone_size: many; v_call: TRBV28; cdr3_nt: TGTGCCAGCAGTTTGTCGCCGAGGCAGAACTATGGCTACACCTTC; cdr3_aa: CASSLSPRQNYGYTF
d_call: TRBD2; cdr3_length: 15; j_call: TRBJ2-3; clone_size: .; v_call: TRBV9; cdr3_nt: TGTGCCAGCAGCGTAGCTGCGGGAGCTGTGGATACGCAGTATTTT; cdr3_aa: CASSVAAGAVDTQYF
d_call: .; cdr3_length: 13; j_call: TRBJ1-1; clone_size: .; v_call: TRBV25-1; cdr3_nt: TGTGCCAGCACATATAGGGACGGGACTGAAGCTTTCTTT; cdr3_aa: CASTYRDGTEAFF
d_call: .; cdr3_length: 11; j_call: TRBJ1-2; clone_size: .; v_call: TRBV7-9; cdr3_nt: TGTGCCAGCGGGGGAGGCTATGGCTACACCTTC; cdr3_aa: CASGGGYGYTF
d_call: TRBD2; cdr3_length: 15; j_call: TRBJ2-5; clone_size: few; v_call: TRBV29-1; cdr3_nt: TGCAGCTCGCGTTTGGGACTAGCGGGAAAAGAGACCCAGTACTTC; cdr3_aa: CSSRLGLAGKETQYF
d_call: TRBD2; cdr3_length: 16; j_call: TRBJ2-1; clone_size: once; v_call: TRBV7-8; cdr3_nt: TGTGCCAGCAGCTTACTAGCGGGAGGGCCGGGCAATGAGCAGTTCTTC; cdr3_aa: CASSLLAGGPGNEQFF
d_call: .; cdr3_length: 13; j_call: TRBJ1-1; clone_size: few; v_call: TRBV6-1; cdr3_nt: TGTGCCAGCAGTGTTAAGGAGGGCACTGAAGCTTTCTTT; cdr3_aa: CASSVKEGTEAFF
d_call: .; cdr3_length: 14; j_call: TRBJ1-1; clone_size: .; v_call: TRBV7-3; cdr3_nt: TGTGCCAGCAGCTTAACGGGAACGAACACTGAAGCTTTCTTT; cdr3_aa: CASSLTGTNTEAFF
d_call: TRBD2; cdr3_length: 16; j_call: TRBJ2-5; clone_size: .; v_call: TRBV5-1; cdr3_nt: TGCGCCAGCAGCTTGATCGGGACTAGCTCAATGGAGACCCAGTACTTC; cdr3_aa: CASSLIGTSSMETQYF
d_call: .; cdr3_length: 15; j_call: TRBJ2-7; clone_size: .; v_call: TRBV27; cdr3_nt: TGTGCCAGCAGTTTAAGTCCCAGGCTAAGTTACGAGCAGTACTTC; cdr3_aa: CASSLSPRLSYEQYF
d_call: .; cdr3_length: 12; j_call: TRBJ1-1; clone_size: .; v_call: TRBV30; cdr3_nt: TGTGCCTGGAGTCCCGAGACGACTGAAGCTTTCTTT; cdr3_aa: CAWSPETTEAFF
d_call: .; cdr3_length: 12; j_call: TRBJ2-3; clone_size: few; v_call: TRBV29-1; cdr3_nt: TGCAGCGTTGTGGGTATCACAGATACGCAGTATTTT; cdr3_aa: CSVVGITDTQYF
d_call: .; cdr3_length: 16; j_call: TRBJ2-3; clone_size: .; v_call: TRBV27; cdr3_nt: TGTGCCAGCAGTGCCCCCTGGAGAACTAGCACAGATACGCAGTATTTT; cdr3_aa: CASSAPWRTSTDTQYF
d_call: .; cdr3_length: 11; j_call: TRBJ2-1; clone_size: .; v_call: TRBV5-1; cdr3_nt: TGTGCCAGCAGCTTGGGAGGTGAGCAGTTCTTC; cdr3_aa: CASSLGGEQFF
d_call: .; cdr3_length: 14; j_call: TRBJ2-7; clone_size: few; v_call: TRBV29-1; cdr3_nt: TGCAGCGCCGGATCTGCGGGCGGGTGGGGCGAGCAGTACTTC; cdr3_aa: CSAGSAGGWGEQYF
d_call: .; cdr3_length: 16; j_call: TRBJ2-3; clone_size: .; v_call: TRBV9; cdr3_nt: TGTGCCAGCAGCCCTCCCAGCGGTTCTAGCACAGATACGCAGTATTTT; cdr3_aa: CASSPPSGSSTDTQYF
d_call: .; cdr3_length: 11; j_call: TRBJ2-7; clone_size: .; v_call: TRBV20-1; cdr3_nt: TGCAGTGCTAGAGTGGTGAGCGAGCAGTACTTC; cdr3_aa: CSARVVSEQYF
d_call: .; cdr3_length: 16; j_call: TRBJ2-1; clone_size: .; v_call: TRBV7-2; cdr3_nt: TGTGCCAGCAGGTTTAACTCGGGTAGCGCCCACGATGAGCAGTTCTTC; cdr3_aa: CASRFNSGSAHDEQFF
d_call: .; cdr3_length: 15; j_call: TRBJ1-4; clone_size: few; v_call: TRBV5-1; cdr3_nt: TGCGCCAGCAGGAGATCGACAGCAACTAATGAAAAACTGTTTTTT; cdr3_aa: CASRRSTATNEKLFF
d_call: TRBD1; cdr3_length: 15; j_call: TRBJ2-2; clone_size: few; v_call: TRBV7-8; cdr3_nt: TGTGCCAGCAGCTACGGACAGGGGTACACCGGGGAGCTGTTTTTT; cdr3_aa: CASSYGQGYTGELFF
d_call: TRBD1; cdr3_length: 15; j_call: TRBJ2-7; clone_size: few; v_call: TRBV6-5; cdr3_nt: TGTGCCAGCAGCATTTATCCACAGGGGACCTACGAGCAGTACTTC; cdr3_aa: CASSIYPQGTYEQYF
d_call: .; cdr3_length: 15; j_call: TRBJ1-5; clone_size: few; v_call: TRBV6-1; cdr3_nt: TGTGCCAGCATCCCGGACAGCCCCGGCAATCAGCCCCAGCATTTT; cdr3_aa: CASIPDSPGNQPQHF
d_call: .; cdr3_length: 15; j_call: TRBJ2-2; clone_size: .; v_call: TRBV7-9; cdr3_nt: TGTGCCAGCAGCCCTAGGGGGGCGGACACCGGGGAGCTGTTTTTT; cdr3_aa: CASSPRGADTGELFF
d_call: TRBD1; cdr3_length: 14; j_call: TRBJ1-1; clone_size: .; v_call: TRBV7-9; cdr3_nt: TGTGCCAGCAGCTTCCGCAGGGGGTGGACTGAAGCTTTCTTT; cdr3_aa: CASSFRRGWTEAFF